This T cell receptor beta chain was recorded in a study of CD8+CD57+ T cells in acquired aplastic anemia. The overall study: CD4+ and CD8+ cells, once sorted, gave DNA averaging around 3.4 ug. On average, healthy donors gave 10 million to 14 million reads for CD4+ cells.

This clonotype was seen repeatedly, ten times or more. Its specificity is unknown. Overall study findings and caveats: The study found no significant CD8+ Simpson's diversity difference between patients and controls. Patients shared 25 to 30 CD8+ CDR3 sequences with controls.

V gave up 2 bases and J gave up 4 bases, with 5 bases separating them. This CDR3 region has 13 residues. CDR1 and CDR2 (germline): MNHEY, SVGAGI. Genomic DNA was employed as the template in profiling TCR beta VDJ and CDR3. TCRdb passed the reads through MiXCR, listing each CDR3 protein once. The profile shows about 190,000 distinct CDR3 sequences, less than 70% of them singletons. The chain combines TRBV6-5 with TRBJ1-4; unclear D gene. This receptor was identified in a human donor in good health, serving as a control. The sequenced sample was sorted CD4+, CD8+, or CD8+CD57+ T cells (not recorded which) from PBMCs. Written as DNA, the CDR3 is TGTGCCAGCAGTTACAAGGTTAATGAAAAACTGTTTTTT. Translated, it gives CASSYKVNEKLFF.